The TCR beta chain under discussion was sequenced for a study of shared clonotypes between healthy human individuals (dated by TCRdb to the early 2020s). About the full investigation: The cohort included three men and a couple of women between 18 and 49 years of age. To estimate repertoire size and how much clonotypes are shared between individuals, the study performed deep sequencing of blood TCR repertoires from roughly five healthy adults. To increase sequencing depth and limit assay-specific biases, TCR repertoire library preparation and sequencing were carried out by different laboratories using diverse techniques. Per donor, leukapheresis produced somewhere between about 0.9 and 9 billion PBMCs.

Using the deep immunoSEQ assay, multiplex PCR amplified TCR CDR3 regions from genomic DNA. Extracted genomic DNA from each cell subset was distributed evenly across all wells of several immunoSEQ 96-well plates, and each plate was treated as a replicate. For unsorted PBMC, approximately 0.3 ug genomic DNA, equal to 25,000 to 35,000 T cell genomes, was loaded into each replicate PCR. Genomic DNA from unsorted PBMC was sequenced over ten immunoSEQ deep assay plates. Purified libraries were measured with a Qubit 3.0 fluorometer, size-checked on a Bioanalyzer 2100, and measured again with the KAPA Library Quantification kit. A separate single-read 150-cycle Illumina NextSeq 550 flow cell was used to sequence each immunoSEQ 96-well plate. The study's processing was this. Because the immunoSEQ output included only junctional sequences and no quality scores, the filtering could not be the same as the filtering used for full-length reads. To assign V/J genes and CDR3, sequences were annotated against IMGT germline references using PyIR, a Python wrapper for IgBLAST v1.9. Reads with weak V/J assignments (E-value above 1e-6), missing CDR3, stop codons, out-of-frame junctions, or ambiguous translated residues were removed. V3J clonotypes were defined as sequences sharing the same inferred V gene, J gene, and CDR3 amino acid sequence. Percentage overlap between repertoires was calculated by dividing the number of shared unique clonotypes by the size of the smaller repertoire. Richness of each repertoire was evaluated using RTK rarefaction, the Chao1 estimator, and Recon v2.1 estimates of unobserved clonotypes. TCRdb took this table from immuneACCESS and kept in-frame rearrangements with V and J called. Such tables lack part of the clones; where checked against another copy, unresolved V genes explain under half of the gap, and the rest is unexplained. The V and J calls and clone size were taken over from that table, and D and trimming were inferred from the DNA. The sample yields 530,000 or so clones; nearly 80% were counted once. The biggest ten clones account for approximately 13% of the sample.

The CDR3 goes from the cysteine to the phenylalanine over 12 residues. The only DNA kept is the CDR3, 36 bases in frame from the first base. CDR1 and CDR2 were assigned from the germline V gene as SNHLY and FYNNEI. The V end loses 3 bases and the J end loses 6 bases, and a stretch of 6 bases separates them. Donors were healthy HIV-negative adults with no recently reported acute infections or vaccinations. All donors were Caucasian adults living in Nashville, Tennessee, USA. For unsorted samples, some 90 million PBMCs were counted and genomic DNA was extracted with the QIAamp DNA Blood Mini kit. After blood collection by leukapheresis, PBMCs were isolated using Ficoll-Histopaque density gradient centrifugation and then cryopreserved in the vapor phase of liquid nitrogen. In the case of this clone: The antigen it recognizes is unknown. Base qualities are not recorded, but no much larger clone differs from it by a single base. Other DNA sequences within the sample encode an identical CDR3.

Findings and caveats that apply to the study as a whole: Only blood was sampled, and tissue TCR repertoires likely differ from those in blood. The genetic and exposure-history diversity represented was limited by the small number of donors. Based on pairwise subsampling, the degree of clonotype sharing among donors was expected to be affected by sequencing depth.

The origin of this receptor is a woman aged 40 to 49 in good health. Some clones in this sample may be carry-over from other donors' samples. Sequencing used PBMCs. The rearrangement combines TRBV2 with TRBJ1-5, with no D gene named confidently. The CDR3 region: CASSDRGQPQHF. Here is the DNA: TGTGCCAGCAGTGACCGGGGTCAGCCCCAGCATTTT.